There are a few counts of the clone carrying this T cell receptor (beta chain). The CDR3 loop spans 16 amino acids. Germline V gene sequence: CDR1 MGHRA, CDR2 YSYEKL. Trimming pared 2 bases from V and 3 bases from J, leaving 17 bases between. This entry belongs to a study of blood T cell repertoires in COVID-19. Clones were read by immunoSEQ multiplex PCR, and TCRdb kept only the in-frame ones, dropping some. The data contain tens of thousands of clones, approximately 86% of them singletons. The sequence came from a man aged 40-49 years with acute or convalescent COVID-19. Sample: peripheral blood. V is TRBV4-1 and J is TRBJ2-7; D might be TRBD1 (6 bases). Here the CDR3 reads CASSQQPGELSYEQYF. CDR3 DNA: TGCGCCAGCAGCCAACAACCAGGGGAACTGAGCTACGAGCAGTACTTC.